This T cell receptor (beta chain) comes out of a study of shared T cell receptors in the human thymus. TCRdb's copy holds only in-frame clones and misses some; the assay was immunoSEQ multiplex PCR. The sample has hundreds of thousands of clones, approximately 89% seen once. Germline loops: CDR1 MNHEY, CDR2 SMNVEV (reference sequence). The V end was cut by 1 base, the J end by 3 bases, with 18 bases between. The length of the CDR3 is 17 residues. These data were also reused for a study on human thymus T cells. That work contributes: Both thymic and peripheral blood repertoires showed apparently biased V and J usage.

The chain uses TRBV27 and TRBJ1-2; D may be TRBD1 (5 bases). This TCR derives from a boy younger than two with a congenital heart defect. Sequenced sample: thymocytes. CDR3 residues: CASSLYRSGGRDYGYTF. The CDR3 DNA sequence: TGTGCCAGCAGTTTATACCGGTCTGGGGGGAGGGACTATGGCTACACCTTC.